The present entry profiles one T cell receptor (beta chain) with its context. Seattle patients were enrolled during active infection and followed longitudinally. Using immunoSEQ multiplex PCR, the repertoire was profiled, and TCRdb retains in-frame clones only, with some absent. The sample includes under 400,000 clones, roughly 86% of them seen just once. The sample originates from a study of blood T cell repertoires in COVID-19. Overall study: Samples representing acute and convalescent COVID-19 were sourced from the United States, Italy and Spain. From T cells, B-cell-depleted T cells, or PBMCs came the material, which was cDNA or gDNA.

Germline-derived CDR1 and CDR2 are SGDLS and YYNGEE. Losses at the gene ends were 3 bases for V and 0 bases for J; bases not matched to a gene: 0. This CDR3 is built from 15 residues. The sequence was obtained from a woman in her twenties or thirties with COVID-19, enrolled during active disease. The sample taken for sequencing was peripheral blood. The J gene is TRBJ1-6, the V gene TRBV9; 7 positions agree with TRBD1. This CDR3 reads CASSGDSSYNSPLHF. Here the CDR3 DNA reads TGTGCCAGCAGCGGGGACAGCTCCTATAATTCACCCCTCCACTTT.